One TCR beta chain is described in this entry. CDR1 is SGDLS and CDR2 is YYNGEE in the germline V gene. V lost 7 bases to trimming and J lost 3 bases; unmatched junction nucleotides: 4. The CDR3 has 14 residues. Clones were sequenced by immunoSEQ multiplex PCR, and TCRdb holds only the in-frame ones, with some missing. The table includes 200,000 or so clones, approximately 90% detected once. The data are from a study of blood T cell repertoires in COVID-19. The source material was peripheral blood. This TCR was recovered from a man aged 25-45 years with COVID-19, enrolled during active disease. This chain connects TRBV9 to TRBJ1-6, with 7 bases lining up with TRBD1. The CDR3 DNA follows: TGTGCCAGCGGGGGACAGCTCTATAATTCACCCCTCCACTTT. Residues: CASGGQLYNSPLHF.